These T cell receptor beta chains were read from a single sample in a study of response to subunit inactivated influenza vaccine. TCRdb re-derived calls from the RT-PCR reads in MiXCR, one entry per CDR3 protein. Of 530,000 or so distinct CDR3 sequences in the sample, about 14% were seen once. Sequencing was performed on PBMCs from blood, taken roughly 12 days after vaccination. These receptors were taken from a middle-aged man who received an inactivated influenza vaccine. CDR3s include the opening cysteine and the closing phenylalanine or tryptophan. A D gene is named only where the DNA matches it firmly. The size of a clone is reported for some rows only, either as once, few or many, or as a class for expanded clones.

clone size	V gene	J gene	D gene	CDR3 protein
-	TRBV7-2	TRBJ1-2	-	CASTRGDYGYTF
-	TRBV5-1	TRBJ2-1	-	CASSLAGQIYNEQFF
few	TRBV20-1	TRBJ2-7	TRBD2	CSARAGLPSWEQYF
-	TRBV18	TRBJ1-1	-	CASSPPVQGVNTEAFF
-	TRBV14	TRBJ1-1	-	CASSQVPDHGCEAFF
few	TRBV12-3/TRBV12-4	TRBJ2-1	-	CASSTTLGGFQFF
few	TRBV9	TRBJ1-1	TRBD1	CASSVDPGGNTEAFF
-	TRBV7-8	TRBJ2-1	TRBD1	CASSFGTAPFF
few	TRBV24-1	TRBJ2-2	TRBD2	CATSDPGTSAGELFF
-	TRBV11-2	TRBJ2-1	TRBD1	CASSPPGQGARGSYNEQFF
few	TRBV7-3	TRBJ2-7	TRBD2	CASSLTLAGVDEQYF
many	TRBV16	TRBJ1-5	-	CASSQSRGSQPQHF
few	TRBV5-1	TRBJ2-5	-	CASSGTSSPYQETQYF
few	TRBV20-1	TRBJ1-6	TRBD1	CSARIRQGVNYNSPLHF
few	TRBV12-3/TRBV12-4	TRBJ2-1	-	CASSLGSVVTYNEQFF
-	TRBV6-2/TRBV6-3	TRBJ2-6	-	CASGAASGANVLTF
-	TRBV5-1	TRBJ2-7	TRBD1	CASSSTPSPGQGLYEQYF
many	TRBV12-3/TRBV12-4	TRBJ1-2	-	CASSPGRIYGYTF
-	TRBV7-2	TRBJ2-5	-	CGSSGEVLETQYF
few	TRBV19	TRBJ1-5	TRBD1	CASSYRGNQPQHF
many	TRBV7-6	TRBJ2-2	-	CASSLVTGTNTGELFF
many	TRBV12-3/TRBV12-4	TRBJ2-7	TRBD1	CASSFFSGGGNEQYF
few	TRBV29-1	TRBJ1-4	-	CSVAGHFNEKLFF
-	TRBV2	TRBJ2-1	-	CASSGLDPRNNEQFF
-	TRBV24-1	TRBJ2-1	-	CATSDPVAASSSYNEQFF
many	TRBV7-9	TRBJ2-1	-	CASSREGGPLNEQFF
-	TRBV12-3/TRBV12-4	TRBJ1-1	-	CASNTGLNTEAFF
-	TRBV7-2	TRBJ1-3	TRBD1	CASSLAFPGGTGNTIYF
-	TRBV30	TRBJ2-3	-	CAWTSLLRRTDTQYF